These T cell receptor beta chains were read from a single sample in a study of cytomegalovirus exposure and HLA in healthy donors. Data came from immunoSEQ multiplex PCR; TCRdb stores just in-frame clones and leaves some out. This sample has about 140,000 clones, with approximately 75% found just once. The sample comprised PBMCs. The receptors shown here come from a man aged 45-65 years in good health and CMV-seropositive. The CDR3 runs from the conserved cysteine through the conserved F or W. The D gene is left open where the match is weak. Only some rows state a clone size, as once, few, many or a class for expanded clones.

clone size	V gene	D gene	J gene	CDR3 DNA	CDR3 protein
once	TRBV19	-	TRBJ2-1	TGTGCCAGTACCGCGGGCCTCTGGGAGAGCAATGAGCAGTTCTTC	CASTAGLWESNEQFF
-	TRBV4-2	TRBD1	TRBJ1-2	TGTGCCAGCAGCCATGACCCGAAACAGGGGAATGGCTACACCTTC	CASSHDPKQGNGYTF
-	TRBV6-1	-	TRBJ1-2	TGTGCCAGCAGTGAAACAGCAGCTAACTATGGCTACACCTTC	CASSETAANYGYTF
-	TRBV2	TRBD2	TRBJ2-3	TGTGCCAGCAGTAGGACTAGCGGTAGCACAGATACGCAGTATTTT	CASSRTSGSTDTQYF
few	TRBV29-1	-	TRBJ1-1	TGCAGCGTTGCCGTCATGAGGGACACTGAAGCTTTCTTT	CSVAVMRDTEAFF
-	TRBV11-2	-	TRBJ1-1	TGTGCCAGCAGCTTAACCCCCAGAACTGAAGCTTTCTTT	CASSLTPRTEAFF
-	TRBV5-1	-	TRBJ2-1	TGCGCCAGCAGCTCAGGGACACAATACAATGAGCAGTTCTTC	CASSSGTQYNEQFF
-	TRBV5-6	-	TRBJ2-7	TGTGCCAGCAGCTTTTATGGGGAGGGGGAACCGTACTTC	CASSFYGEGEPYF
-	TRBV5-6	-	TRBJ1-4	TGTGCCAGCAGCTTCCAGGGGATTGAGGAAAAACTGTTTTTT	CASSFQGIEEKLFF
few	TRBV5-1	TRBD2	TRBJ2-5	TGCGCCAGCAGCTACCCACTAGCGATCCAAGAGACCCAGTACTTC	CASSYPLAIQETQYF
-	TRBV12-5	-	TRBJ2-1	TGTGCTAGTGGTCCGGCAGCGAGTTTCTACAATGAGCAGTTCTTC	CASGPAASFYNEQFF
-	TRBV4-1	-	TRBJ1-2	TGCGCCAGCAGCCTCGGAGGGGGGGGTTATGGCTACACCTTC	CASSLGGGGYGYTF
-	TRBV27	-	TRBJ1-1	TGTGCCAGCAAACCTTGGACAGTGAACACTGAAGCTTTCTTT	CASKPWTVNTEAFF
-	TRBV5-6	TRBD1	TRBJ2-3	TGTGCCAGCAGCTACTCGACAGGGGGTAGCACAGATACGCAGTATTTT	CASSYSTGGSTDTQYF
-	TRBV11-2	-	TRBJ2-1	TGTGCCAGCAGCGAGAGCCCCAGAGGCGAGCAGTTCTTC	CASSESPRGEQFF
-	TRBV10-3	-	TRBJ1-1	TGTGCCATCAGTGAGGGAGCCCTGGGCACTGAAGCTTTCTTT	CAISEGALGTEAFF
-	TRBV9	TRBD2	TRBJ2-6	TGTGCCAGCAGCCCGCGGGGGGGAGGCTCTGGGGCCAACGTCCTGACTTTC	CASSPRGGGSGANVLTF
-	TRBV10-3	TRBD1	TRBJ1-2	TGTGCCATCAGTGAGGGACAGGGGTACGGCTACACCTTC	CAISEGQGYGYTF